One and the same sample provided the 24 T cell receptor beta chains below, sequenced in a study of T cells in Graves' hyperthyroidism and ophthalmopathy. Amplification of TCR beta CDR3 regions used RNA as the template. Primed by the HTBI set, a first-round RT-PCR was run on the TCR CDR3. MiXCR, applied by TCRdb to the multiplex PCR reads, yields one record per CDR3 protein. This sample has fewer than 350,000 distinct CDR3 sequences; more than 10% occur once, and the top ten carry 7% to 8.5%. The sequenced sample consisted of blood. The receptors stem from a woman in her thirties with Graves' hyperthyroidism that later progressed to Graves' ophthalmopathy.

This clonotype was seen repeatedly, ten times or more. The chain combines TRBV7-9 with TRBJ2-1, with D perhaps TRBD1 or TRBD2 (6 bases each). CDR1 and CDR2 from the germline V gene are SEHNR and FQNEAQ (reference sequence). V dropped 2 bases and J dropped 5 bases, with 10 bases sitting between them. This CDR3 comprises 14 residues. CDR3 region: CASSLSGEDNEQFF. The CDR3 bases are TGTGCCAGCAGCTTATCAGGGGAGGACAATGAGCAGTTCTTC.

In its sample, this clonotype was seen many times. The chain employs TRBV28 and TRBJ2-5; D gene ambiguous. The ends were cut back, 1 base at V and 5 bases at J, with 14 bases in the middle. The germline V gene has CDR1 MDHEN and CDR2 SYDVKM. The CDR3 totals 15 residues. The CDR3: CASSLYPGIGETQYF. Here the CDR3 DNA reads TGTGCCAGCAGTTTATACCCGGGTATCGGGGAGACCCAGTACTTC.

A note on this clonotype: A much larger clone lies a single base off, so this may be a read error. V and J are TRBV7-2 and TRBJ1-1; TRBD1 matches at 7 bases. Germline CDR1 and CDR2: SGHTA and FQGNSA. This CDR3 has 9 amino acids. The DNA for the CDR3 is TGTGCCTGGGGACAGATGGCTTCCTTT. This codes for CAWGQMASF.

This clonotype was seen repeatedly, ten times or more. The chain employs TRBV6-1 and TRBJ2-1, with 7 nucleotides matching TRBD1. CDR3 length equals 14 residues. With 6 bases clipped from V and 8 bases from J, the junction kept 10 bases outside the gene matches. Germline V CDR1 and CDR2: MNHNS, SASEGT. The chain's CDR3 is CASRQTGLGDEQFF. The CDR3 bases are TGTGCCAGCAGGCAGACAGGGCTTGGGGATGAGCAGTTCTTC.

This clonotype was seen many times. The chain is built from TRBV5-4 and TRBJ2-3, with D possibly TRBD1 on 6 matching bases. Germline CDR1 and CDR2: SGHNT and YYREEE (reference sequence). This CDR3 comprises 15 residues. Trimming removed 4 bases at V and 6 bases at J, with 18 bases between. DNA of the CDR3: TGTGCCAGCAGCCACTGGGACACCGAGGGGGATACGCAGTATTTT. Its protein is CASSHWDTEGDTQYF.

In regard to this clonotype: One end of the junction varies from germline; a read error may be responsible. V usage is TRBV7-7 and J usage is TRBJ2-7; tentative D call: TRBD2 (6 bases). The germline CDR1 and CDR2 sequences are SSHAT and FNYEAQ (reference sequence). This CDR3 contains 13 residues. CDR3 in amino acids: CASSPEGLNEQYF. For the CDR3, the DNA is TGTGCTAGCAGCCCGGAGGGTCTGAACGAGCAGTACTTC.

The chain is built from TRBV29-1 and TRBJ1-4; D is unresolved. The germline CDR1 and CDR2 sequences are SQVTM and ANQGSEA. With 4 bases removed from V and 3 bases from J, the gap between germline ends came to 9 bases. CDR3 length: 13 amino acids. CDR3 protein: CSVVSHPNEKLFF. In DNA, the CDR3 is TGCAGCGTTGTCAGCCATCCTAATGAAAAACTGTTTTTT.

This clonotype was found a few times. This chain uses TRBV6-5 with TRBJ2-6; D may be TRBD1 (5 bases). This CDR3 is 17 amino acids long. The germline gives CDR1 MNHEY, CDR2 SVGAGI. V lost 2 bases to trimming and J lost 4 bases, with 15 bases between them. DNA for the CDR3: TGTGCCAGCAGTTACGGCACCTGGGGCTCCGGGGCCAACGTCCTGACTTTC. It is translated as CASSYGTWGSGANVLTF.

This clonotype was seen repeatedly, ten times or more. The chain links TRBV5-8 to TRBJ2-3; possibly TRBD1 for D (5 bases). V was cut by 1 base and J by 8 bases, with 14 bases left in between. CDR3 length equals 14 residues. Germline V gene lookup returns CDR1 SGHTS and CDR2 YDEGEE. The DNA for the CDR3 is TGTGCCAGCAGCTTGCAGGGCAGCAGGGCTACGCAGTATTTT. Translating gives CASSLQGSRATQYF.

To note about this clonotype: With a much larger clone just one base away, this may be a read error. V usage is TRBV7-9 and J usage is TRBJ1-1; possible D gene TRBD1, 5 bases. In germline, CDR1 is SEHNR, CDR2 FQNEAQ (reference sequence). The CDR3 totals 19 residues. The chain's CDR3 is CASSPPLGGFVRMNTKAFF. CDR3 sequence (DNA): TGTGCCAGCAGCCCCCCCCTGGGGGGGTTCGTTCGGATGAACACTAAAGCTTTCTTT.

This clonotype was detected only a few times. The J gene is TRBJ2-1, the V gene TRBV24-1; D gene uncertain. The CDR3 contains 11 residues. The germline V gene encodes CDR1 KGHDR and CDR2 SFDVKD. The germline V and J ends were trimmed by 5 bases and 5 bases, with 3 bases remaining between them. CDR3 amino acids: CATSAHNEQFF. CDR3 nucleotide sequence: TGTGCCACCAGTGCTCACAATGAGCAGTTCTTC.

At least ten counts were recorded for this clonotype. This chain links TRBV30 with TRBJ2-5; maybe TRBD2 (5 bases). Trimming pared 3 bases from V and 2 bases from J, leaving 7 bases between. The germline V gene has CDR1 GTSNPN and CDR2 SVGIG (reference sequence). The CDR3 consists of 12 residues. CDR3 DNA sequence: TGTGCCTGGAGCCGGGATCAAGAGACCCAGTACTTC. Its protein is CAWSRDQETQYF.

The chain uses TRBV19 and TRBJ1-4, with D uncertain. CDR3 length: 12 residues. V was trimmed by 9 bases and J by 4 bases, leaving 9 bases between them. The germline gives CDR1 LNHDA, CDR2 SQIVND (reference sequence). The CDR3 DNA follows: TGTGCCAGCCGGGCCTATAATGAAAAACTGTTTTTT. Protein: CASRAYNEKLFF.

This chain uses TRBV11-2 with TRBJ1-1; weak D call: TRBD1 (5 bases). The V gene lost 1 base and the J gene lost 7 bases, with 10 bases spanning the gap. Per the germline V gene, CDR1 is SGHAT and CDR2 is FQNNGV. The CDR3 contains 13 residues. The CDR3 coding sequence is TGTGCCAGCAGCTTAGGCGGGGGGGGTGAAGCTTTCTTT. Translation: CASSLGGGGEAFF.

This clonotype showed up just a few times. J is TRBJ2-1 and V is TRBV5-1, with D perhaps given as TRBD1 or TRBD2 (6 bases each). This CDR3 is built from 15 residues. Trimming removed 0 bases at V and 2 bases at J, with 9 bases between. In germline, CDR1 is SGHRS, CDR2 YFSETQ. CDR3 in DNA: TGCGCCAGCAGCTTGGTCGGGGGCCCCTACAATGAGCAGTTCTTC. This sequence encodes CASSLVGGPYNEQFF.

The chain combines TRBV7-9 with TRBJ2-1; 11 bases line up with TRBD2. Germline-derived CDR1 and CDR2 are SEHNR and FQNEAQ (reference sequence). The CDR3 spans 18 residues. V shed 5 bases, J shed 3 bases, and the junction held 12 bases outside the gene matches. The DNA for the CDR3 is TGTGCCAGCAGCCTTCCCCCTAGCGGGAGGACTCTCTACAATGAGCAGTTCTTC. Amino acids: CASSLPPSGRTLYNEQFF.

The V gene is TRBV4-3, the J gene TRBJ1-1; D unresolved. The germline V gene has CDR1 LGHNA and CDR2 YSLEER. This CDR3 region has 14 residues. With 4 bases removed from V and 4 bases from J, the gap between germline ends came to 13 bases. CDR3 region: CASSPREGSTEAFF. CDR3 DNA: TGCGCCAGCAGCCCCAGAGAAGGCAGCACTGAAGCTTTCTTT.

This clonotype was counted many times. The CDR3 DNA is TGTGCCAGCAGATCACGACAGGGGAACTATGGCTACACCTTC. Its translation: CASRSRQGNYGYTF. This sequence joins TRBV2 and TRBJ1-2; 8 bases are a match to TRBD1. J gave up 2 bases and V 6 bases, and 5 bases lay outside the gene matches. The CDR3 is 14 amino acids. Germline loops: CDR1 SNHLY, CDR2 FYNNEI.

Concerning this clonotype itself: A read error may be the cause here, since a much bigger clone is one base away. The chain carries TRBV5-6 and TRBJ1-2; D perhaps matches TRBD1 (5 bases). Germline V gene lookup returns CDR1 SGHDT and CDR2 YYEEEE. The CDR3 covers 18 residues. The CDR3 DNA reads TGTGCCAGGAGCTTGTACGGTGCCGGGACCTCAAGCCACTATGGCTACACCTTC. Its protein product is CARSLYGAGTSSHYGYTF.

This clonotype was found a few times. The DNA for the CDR3 is TGTGCCAGCAGCTTAGTGTTTGGAAGCTACAATGAGCAGTTCTTC. Amino acids: CASSLVFGSYNEQFF. The chain links TRBV7-6 to TRBJ2-1; no reliable D call. The V gene lost 1 base and the J gene lost 3 bases, with 10 bases spanning the gap. The CDR3 covers 15 residues. The germline gives CDR1 SGHVS, CDR2 FNYEAQ. Full variable domain (missing parts from reference TRBV7-6 and TRBJ2-1): GAGVSQSPRYKVTKRGQDVALRCDPISGHVSLYWYRQALGQGPEFLTYFNYEAQQDKSGLPNDRFSAERPEGSISTLTIQRTEQRDSAMYRCASSLVFGSYNEQFFGPGTRLTVL.

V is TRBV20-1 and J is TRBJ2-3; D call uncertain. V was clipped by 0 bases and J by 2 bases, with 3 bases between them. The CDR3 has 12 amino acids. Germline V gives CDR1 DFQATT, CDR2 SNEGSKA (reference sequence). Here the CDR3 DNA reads TGCAGTGCTAGAGACAACACAGATACGCAGTATTTT. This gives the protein CSARDNTDTQYF.

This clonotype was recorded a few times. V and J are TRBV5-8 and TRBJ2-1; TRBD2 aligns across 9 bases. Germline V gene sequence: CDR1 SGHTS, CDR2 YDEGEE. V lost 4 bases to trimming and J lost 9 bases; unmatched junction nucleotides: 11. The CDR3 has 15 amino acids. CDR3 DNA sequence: TGTGCCAGCAGCCCTGCAGCGAGCGGGAGGTCTGAGCAGTTCTTC. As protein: CASSPAASGRSEQFF.

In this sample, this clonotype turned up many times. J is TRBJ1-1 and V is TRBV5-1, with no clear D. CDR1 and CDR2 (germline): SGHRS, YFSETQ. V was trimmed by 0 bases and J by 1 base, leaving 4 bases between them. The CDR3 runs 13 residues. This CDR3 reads CASSLEENTEAFF. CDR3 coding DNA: TGCGCCAGCAGCTTGGAAGAGAACACTGAAGCTTTCTTT.

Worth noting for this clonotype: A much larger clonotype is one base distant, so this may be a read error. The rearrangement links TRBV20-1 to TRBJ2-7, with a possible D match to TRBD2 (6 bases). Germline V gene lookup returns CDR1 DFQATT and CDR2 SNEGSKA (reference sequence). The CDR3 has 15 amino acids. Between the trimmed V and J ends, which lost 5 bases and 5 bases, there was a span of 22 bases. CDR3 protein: CSARGRASEVDEQYF. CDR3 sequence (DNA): TGCAGTGCTCGGGGTAGGGCTAGCGAGGTGGACGAGCAGTACTTC.